These 10 T cell receptor beta chains were sequenced from one sample in a study of regulatory T cells in long-lasting Graves disease. Time point here: persistent/refractory GD, antithyroid drugs over 5 years with positive TRAb. Generation of the TCR library employed RNA extracted from PBMCs. Construction of the TCR beta libraries employed iRepertoire HTBI primers in conjunction with Arm-PCR of CDR3 regions. TCRdb ran MiXCR on the multiplex PCR reads and lists one entry per CDR3 protein. The sample holds hundreds of thousands of distinct CDR3 sequences, around 32% seen once. This specimen consisted of peripheral blood mononuclear cells (PBMCs), obtained when the disease was refractory, from a patient treated with antithyroid drugs. These TCRs come from a female donor with Graves disease.

The chain is built from TRBV11-2 and TRBJ2-2; no reliable D call. Trimming pared 1 base from V and 3 bases from J, leaving 9 bases between. This CDR3 comprises 15 residues. The germline V gene encodes CDR1 SGHAT and CDR2 FQNNGV. In nucleotides, the CDR3 is TGTGCCAGCAGCTTAGTGGGATGTGACACCGGGGAGCTGTTTTTT. This sequence encodes CASSLVGCDTGELFF.

A note on this clonotype: The junction does not match germline at one end; this may be a read error. The chain recombines TRBV5-1 with TRBJ2-7, with D tentatively TRBD1 (6 bases). Per the germline V gene, CDR1 is SGHRS and CDR2 is YFSETQ. The CDR3 is 15 residues long. DNA for the CDR3: TGTGCCAGCAGCGACCGGGACACGCCTTCCTACGAGCAGTACTTC. Translating gives CASSDRDTPSYEQYF.

This chain links TRBV12-3 or TRBV12-4 with TRBJ2-3; the D is unclear. The V gene lost 5 bases and the J gene lost 0 bases, with 12 bases spanning the gap. The CDR3 extends over 15 amino acids. The CDR3 DNA reads TGTGCCAGCAGTCCGACGGAAACTAGCACAGATACGCAGTATTTT. Protein sequence: CASSPTETSTDTQYF.

The CDR3 region is CASSLSDGANYGYTF. The CDR3 DNA is TGTGCCAGCAGCTTATCCGACGGAGCTAACTATGGCTACACCTTC. The genes are TRBV12-3 or TRBV12-4 and TRBJ1-2; D remains ambiguous. The CDR3 extends over 15 amino acids. Trimming cost V 6 bases and J 0 bases, with 14 bases left between them.

The chain is built from TRBV20-1 and TRBJ2-5, with TRBD2 matching over 13 bases. The ends lost 6 bases at V and 1 base at J; junction bases unmatched: 11. Germline V gene data show CDR1 as DFQATT and CDR2 as SNEGSKA (reference sequence). The CDR3 loop spans 17 amino acids. The CDR3 nucleotides read TGCAGTGCAAGCTGGACTAGCGGGAGATCCCTCCAAGAGACCCAGTACTTC. Translating it yields CSASWTSGRSLQETQYF.

V is TRBV20-1 and J is TRBJ2-7; weak D call: TRBD1 (5 bases). The CDR3 covers 11 residues. Per germline, CDR1 DFQATT and CDR2 SNEGSKA (reference sequence). The V gene lost 1 base and the J gene lost 6 bases, with 7 bases spanning the gap. The CDR3 region is CSARARGEQYF. The CDR3 region has the DNA TGCAGTGCTAGAGCAAGGGGCGAGCAGTACTTC.

The chain joins TRBV4-1 to TRBJ1-5, with unresolved D. The CDR3 extends over 17 amino acids. Between the trimmed V and J ends, which lost 5 bases and 0 bases, there was a span of 17 bases. Germline-derived CDR1 and CDR2 are MGHRA and YSYEKL. In nucleotides, the CDR3 is TGCGCCAGCAGCGACGGGCGGAAGGGCCATAGCAATCAGCCCCAGCATTTT. Translating it yields CASSDGRKGHSNQPQHF.

The V and J genes are TRBV12-5 and TRBJ1-1; no reliable D call. V lost 6 bases to trimming and J lost 7 bases, with 12 bases between them. This CDR3 contains 12 residues. The germline gives CDR1 LGHNT, CDR2 FRNRAP. In DNA, the CDR3 is TGTGCTAGTGGCGGGCGTGAGAGTGAAGCTTTCTTT. Its translation is CASGGRESEAFF.

CDR3 protein: CASSRQEARTNEQFF. CDR3 in DNA: TGTGCCAGCAGCCGCCAAGAGGCTCGAACCAATGAGCAGTTCTTC. The chain couples TRBV4-2 to TRBJ2-1; D is unclear. Trimming took off 4 bases at V and 6 bases at J, with 16 bases between the two ends. Germline-derived CDR1 and CDR2 are LGHNA and YNFKEQ. The CDR3 spans 15 residues.

This clonotype has only a few counts. This chain links TRBV12-3 or TRBV12-4 with TRBJ1-1; a possible D gene is TRBD1 (6 bases). V lost 3 bases and J lost 1, with 9 bases in between. This CDR3 is 14 amino acids long. The CDR3 reads CASSFSRGNTEAFF. In DNA form, the CDR3 reads TGTGCCAGCAGTTTCAGCAGGGGGAACACTGAAGCTTTCTTT.